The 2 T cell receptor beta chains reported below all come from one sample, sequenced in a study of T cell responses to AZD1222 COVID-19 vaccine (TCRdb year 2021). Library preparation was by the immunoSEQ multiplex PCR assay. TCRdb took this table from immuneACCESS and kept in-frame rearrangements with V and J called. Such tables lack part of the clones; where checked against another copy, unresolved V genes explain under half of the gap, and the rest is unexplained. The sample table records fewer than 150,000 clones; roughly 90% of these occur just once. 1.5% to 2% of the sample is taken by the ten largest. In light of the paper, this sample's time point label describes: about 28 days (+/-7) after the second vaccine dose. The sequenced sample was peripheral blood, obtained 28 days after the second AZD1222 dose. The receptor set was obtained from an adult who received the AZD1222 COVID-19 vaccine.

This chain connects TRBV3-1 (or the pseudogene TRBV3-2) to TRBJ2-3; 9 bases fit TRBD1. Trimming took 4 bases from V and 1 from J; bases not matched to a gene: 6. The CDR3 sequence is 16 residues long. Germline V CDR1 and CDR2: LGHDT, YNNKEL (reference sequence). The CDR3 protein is CASSPGTGRGTDTQYF. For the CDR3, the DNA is TGTGCCAGCAGCCCCGGGACAGGGAGGGGCACAGATACGCAGTATTTT.

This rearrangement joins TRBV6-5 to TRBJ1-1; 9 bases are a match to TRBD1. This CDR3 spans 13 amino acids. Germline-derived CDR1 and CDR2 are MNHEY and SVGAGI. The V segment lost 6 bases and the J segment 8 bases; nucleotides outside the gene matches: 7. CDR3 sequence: CASSHTGQGEAFF. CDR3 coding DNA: TGTGCCAGCAGCCATACCGGACAGGGGGAAGCTTTCTTT.